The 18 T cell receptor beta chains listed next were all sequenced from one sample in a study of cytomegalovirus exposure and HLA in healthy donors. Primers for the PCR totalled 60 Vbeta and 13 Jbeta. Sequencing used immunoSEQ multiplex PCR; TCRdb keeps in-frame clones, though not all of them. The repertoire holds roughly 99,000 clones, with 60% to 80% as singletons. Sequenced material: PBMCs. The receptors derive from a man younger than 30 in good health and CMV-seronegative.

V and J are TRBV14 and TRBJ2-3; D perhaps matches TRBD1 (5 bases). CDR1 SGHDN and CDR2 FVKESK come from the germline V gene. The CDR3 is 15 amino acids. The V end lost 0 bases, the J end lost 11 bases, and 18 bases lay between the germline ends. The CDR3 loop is CASSQEMAARTQQYF. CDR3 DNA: TGTGCCAGCAGCCAAGAAATGGCGGCGCGGACACAGCAGTATTTT.

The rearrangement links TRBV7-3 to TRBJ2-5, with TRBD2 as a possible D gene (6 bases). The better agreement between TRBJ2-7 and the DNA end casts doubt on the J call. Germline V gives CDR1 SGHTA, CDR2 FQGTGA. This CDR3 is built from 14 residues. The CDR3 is CASSLGGASYEQYF. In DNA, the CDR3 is TGTGCCAGCAGCTTAGGCGGGGCCTCCTACGAGCAGTACTTC.

The CDR3 spells CASRQGSYQPQHF. The CDR3 DNA sequence: TGTGCCAGCAGACAGGGAAGCTATCAGCCCCAGCATTTT. This rearrangement joins TRBV19 to TRBJ1-5; 7 nucleotides align to TRBD1. Germline trimming cut 9 bases from V and 5 bases from J; bases unmatched to any gene: 7. The CDR3 is made up of 13 amino acids. Germline CDR1 reads LNHDA; CDR2 reads SQIVND (reference sequence).

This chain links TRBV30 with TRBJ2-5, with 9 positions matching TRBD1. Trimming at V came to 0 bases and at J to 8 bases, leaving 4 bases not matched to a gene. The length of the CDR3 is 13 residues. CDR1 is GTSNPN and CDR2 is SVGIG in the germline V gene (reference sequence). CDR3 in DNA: TGTGCCTGGAGTGTAGGGGACAGGGTAACCCAGTACTTC. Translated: CAWSVGDRVTQYF.

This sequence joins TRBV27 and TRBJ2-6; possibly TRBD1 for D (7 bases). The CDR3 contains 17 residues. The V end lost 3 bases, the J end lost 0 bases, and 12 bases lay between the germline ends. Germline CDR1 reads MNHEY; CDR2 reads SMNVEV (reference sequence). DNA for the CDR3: TGTGCCAGCAGTTTGGAGGGGGCGAGCTCTGGGGCCAACGTCCTGACTTTC. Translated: CASSLEGASSGANVLTF.

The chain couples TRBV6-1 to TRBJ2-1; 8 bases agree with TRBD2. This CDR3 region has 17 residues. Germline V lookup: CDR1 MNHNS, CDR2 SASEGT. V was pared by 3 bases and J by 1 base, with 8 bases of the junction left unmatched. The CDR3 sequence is CASSDLQRGLSYNEQFF. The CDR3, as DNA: TGTGCCAGCAGTGATCTCCAGCGGGGGTTGTCCTACAATGAGCAGTTCTTC.

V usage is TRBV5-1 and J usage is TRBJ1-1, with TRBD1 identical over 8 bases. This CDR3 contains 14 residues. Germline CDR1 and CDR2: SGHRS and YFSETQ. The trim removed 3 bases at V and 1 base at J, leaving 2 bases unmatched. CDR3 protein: CASSSGTGNTEAFF. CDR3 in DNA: TGCGCCAGCAGCTCCGGGACAGGGAACACTGAAGCTTTCTTT.

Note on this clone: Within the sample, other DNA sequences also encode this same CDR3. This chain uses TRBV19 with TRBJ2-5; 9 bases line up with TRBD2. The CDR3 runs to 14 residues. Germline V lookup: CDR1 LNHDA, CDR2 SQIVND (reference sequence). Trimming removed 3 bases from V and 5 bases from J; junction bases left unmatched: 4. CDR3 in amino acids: CASSMGLAGETQYF. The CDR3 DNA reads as TGTGCCAGTAGTATGGGACTAGCTGGGGAGACCCAGTACTTC.

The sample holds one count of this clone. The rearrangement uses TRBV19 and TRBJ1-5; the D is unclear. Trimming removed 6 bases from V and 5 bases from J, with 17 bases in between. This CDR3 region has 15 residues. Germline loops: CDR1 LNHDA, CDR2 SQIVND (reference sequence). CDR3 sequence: CASSPGRGRHQPQHF. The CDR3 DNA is TGTGCCAGTAGCCCAGGAAGAGGGAGGCATCAGCCCCAGCATTTT.

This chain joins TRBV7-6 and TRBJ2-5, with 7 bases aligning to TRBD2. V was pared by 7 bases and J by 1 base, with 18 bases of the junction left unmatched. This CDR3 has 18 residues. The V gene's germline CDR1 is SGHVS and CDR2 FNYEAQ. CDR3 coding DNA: TGTGCCAGCACCGACCAGCGGGACGGGATCAGGCGCCAAGAGACCCAGTACTTC. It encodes CASTDQRDGIRRQETQYF.

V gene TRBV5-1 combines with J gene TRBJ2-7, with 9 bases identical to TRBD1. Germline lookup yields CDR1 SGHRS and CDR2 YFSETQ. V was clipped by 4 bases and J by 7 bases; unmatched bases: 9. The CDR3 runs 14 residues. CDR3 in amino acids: CASSPRTGEREQYF. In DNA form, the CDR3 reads TGCGCCAGCAGCCCGAGGACAGGGGAAAGGGAGCAGTACTTC.

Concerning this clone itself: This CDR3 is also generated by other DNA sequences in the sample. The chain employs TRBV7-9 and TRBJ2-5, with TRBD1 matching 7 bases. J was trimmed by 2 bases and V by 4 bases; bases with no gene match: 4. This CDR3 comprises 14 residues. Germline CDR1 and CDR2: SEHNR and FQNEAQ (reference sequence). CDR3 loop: CASSSPGQQETQYF. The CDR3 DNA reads TGTGCCAGCAGCTCACCGGGACAGCAAGAGACCCAGTACTTC. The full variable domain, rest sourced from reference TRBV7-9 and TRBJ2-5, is DTGVSQNPRHKITKRGQNVTFRCDPISEHNRLYWYRQTLGQGPEFLTYFQNEAQLEKSRLLSDRFSAERPKGSFSTLEIQRTEQGDSAMYLCASSSPGQQETQYFGPGTRLLVL.

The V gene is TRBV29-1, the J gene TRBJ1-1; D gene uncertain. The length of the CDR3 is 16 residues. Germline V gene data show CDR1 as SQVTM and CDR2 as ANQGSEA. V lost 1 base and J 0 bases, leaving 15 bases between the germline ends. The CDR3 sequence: CSVEGLGRRMNTEAFF. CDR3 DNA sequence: TGCAGCGTTGAAGGGTTGGGCAGGAGGATGAACACTGAAGCTTTCTTT.

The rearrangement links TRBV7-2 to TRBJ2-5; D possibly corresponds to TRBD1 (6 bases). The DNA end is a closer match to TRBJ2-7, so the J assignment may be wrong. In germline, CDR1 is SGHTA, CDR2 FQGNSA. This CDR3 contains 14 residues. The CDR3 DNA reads TGTGCCAGCAGCGCCGACAGGAGCTCCTACGAGCAGTACTTC. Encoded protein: CASSADRSSYEQYF.

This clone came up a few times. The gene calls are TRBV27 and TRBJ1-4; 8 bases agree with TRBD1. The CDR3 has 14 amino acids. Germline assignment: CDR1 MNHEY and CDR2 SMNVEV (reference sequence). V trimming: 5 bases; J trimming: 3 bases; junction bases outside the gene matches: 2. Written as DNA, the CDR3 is TGTGCCAGCAGTCCACAGGGGGCTAATGAAAAACTGTTTTTT. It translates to CASSPQGANEKLFF. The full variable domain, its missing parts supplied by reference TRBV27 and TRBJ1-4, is EAQVTQNPRYLITVTGKKLTVTCSQNMNHEYMSWYRQDPGLGLRQIYYSMNVEVTDKGDVPEGYKVSRKEKRNFPLILESPSPNQTSLYFCASSPQGANEKLFFGSGTQLSVL.

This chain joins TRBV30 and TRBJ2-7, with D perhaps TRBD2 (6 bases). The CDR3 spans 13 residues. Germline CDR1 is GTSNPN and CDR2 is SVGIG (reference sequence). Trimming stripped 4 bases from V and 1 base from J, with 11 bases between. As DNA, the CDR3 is TGTGCCTGGACGGGGGACGGATCCTACGAGCAGTACTTC. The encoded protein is CAWTGDGSYEQYF.

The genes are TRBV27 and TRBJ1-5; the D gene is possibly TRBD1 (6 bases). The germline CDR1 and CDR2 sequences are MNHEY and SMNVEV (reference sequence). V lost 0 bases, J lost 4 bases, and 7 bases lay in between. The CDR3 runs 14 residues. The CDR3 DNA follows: TGTGCCAGCAGTTTATCGCAGGGGAATCAGCCCCAGCATTTT. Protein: CASSLSQGNQPQHF.

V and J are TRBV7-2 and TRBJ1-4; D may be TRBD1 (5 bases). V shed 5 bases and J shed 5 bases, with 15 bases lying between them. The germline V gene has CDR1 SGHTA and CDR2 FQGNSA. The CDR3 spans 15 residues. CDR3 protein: CASSKGPGRNEKLFF. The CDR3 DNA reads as TGTGCCAGCAGCAAGGGGCCGGGGAGGAATGAAAAACTGTTTTTT.